These 2 T cell receptor beta chains were all obtained from the same sample, sequenced in a study of cytomegalovirus exposure and HLA in healthy donors. Amplification used 60 Vbeta primers and 13 Jbeta primers. Using immunoSEQ multiplex PCR, the repertoire was profiled, and TCRdb retains in-frame clones only, with some absent. The sample records roughly 110,000 clones, roughly four fifths being singletons. The sequenced sample was PBMCs. All receptors come from a man aged 45-65 years in good health and CMV-seronegative.

This clone showed up just a few times. The chain joins TRBV4-3 to TRBJ2-1; the match to TRBD2 covers 9 bases. CDR1 and CDR2 from the germline V gene are LGHNA and YSLEER. The CDR3 is 17 amino acids. Trimming at V came to 0 bases and at J to 7 bases, leaving 10 bases not matched to a gene. The CDR3 loop reads CASSQDWGRGGRNEQFF. The CDR3, as DNA: TGCGCCAGCAGCCAAGACTGGGGGCGGGGGGGAAGGAATGAGCAGTTCTTC.

V is TRBV5-1 and J is TRBJ1-2; perhaps TRBD1 as D (6 bases). The V gene lost 5 bases and the J gene lost 7 bases, with 18 bases spanning the gap. Germline CDR1 reads SGHRS; CDR2 reads YFSETQ. There are 14 residues in the CDR3. For the CDR3, the DNA is TGCGCCAGCAGTCACTCGGACAGAGGAAGTGGCTACACCTTC. Translation gives CASSHSDRGSGYTF.